The 8 T cell receptor beta chains below all came from one sample that was sequenced in a study of blood T cell repertoires in COVID-19. The table came from immunoSEQ multiplex PCR; TCRdb's copy has only in-frame clones and leaves some out. Of a few hundred thousand clones listed, roughly nine tenths are singletons. The source material was peripheral blood. The receptors come from a woman aged 40 to 50 who had recovered from COVID-19.

The table lists this clone with a count of one. The chain has TRBV7-2 and TRBJ2-6; D is uncertain. In germline, CDR1 is SGHTA, CDR2 FQGNSA. The CDR3 runs to 15 residues. Trimming shortened V by 3 bases and J by 4 bases, and 10 bases separated the two germline ends. CDR3 loop: CASSFGFSGANVLTF. Here the CDR3 DNA reads TGTGCCAGCAGCTTCGGGTTTTCCGGGGCCAACGTCCTGACTTTC.

The chain has TRBV7-2 and TRBJ2-1, with D tentatively TRBD2 (6 bases). This CDR3 has 15 residues. V was clipped by 5 bases and J by 2 bases, with 13 bases between them. CDR1 SGHTA and CDR2 FQGNSA come from the germline V gene. CDR3: CASSPTSDPYNEQFF. In DNA form, the CDR3 reads TGTGCCAGCAGCCCGACTAGTGACCCCTACAATGAGCAGTTCTTC.

This clone showed up just once. Other DNA sequences within the sample encode an identical CDR3. The chain joins TRBV3-1 (or the pseudogene TRBV3-2) to TRBJ1-1; D remains ambiguous. Trimming took 0 bases from V and 11 from J, leaving 10 bases between them. The CDR3 length is 12 residues. CDR1 and CDR2 from the germline V gene are LGHDT and YNNKEL (reference sequence). The CDR3 sequence: CASSQDRGAAFF. The CDR3 coding sequence is TGTGCCAGCAGCCAAGATCGGGGTGCGGCTTTCTTT.

A single count supports this clone. This sequence joins TRBV2 and TRBJ2-1; no clear D. The CDR3 loop spans 12 amino acids. Germline loops: CDR1 SNHLY, CDR2 FYNNEI. Trimming left V 7 bases short and J 6 bases short, with 10 bases between. The CDR3 loop reads CASTAYSNEQFF. CDR3 bases: TGTGCCAGCACAGCGTACTCCAATGAGCAGTTCTTC.

The V call is TRBV18, the J call TRBJ1-2; 7 bases align to TRBD1. This CDR3 has 13 residues. Germline loops: CDR1 KGHSH, CDR2 LQKENI. After removal of 4 bases from V and 6 bases from J, the junction contained 5 bases not matched to a gene. CDR3 region: CASSRTGQDGYTF. In DNA, the CDR3 is TGTGCCAGCTCACGGACAGGTCAGGATGGCTACACCTTC.

For the CDR3, the DNA is TGTGCCAGCAGCCAAGTTCAAGCGGTGAACACCGGGGAGCTGTTTTTT. Amino acid sequence: CASSQVQAVNTGELFF. The rearrangement links TRBV14 to TRBJ2-2; the D gene is possibly TRBD2 (5 bases). V dropped 1 base and J dropped 1 base, with 10 bases sitting between them. CDR3 length equals 16 residues. Per germline, CDR1 SGHDN and CDR2 FVKESK.

This rearrangement joins TRBV9 to TRBJ2-1; 8 nucleotides line up with TRBD2. CDR3 length: 14 amino acids. V lost 0 bases to trimming and J lost 10 bases; unmatched junction nucleotides: 6. Germline-derived CDR1 and CDR2 are SGDLS and YYNGEE. In DNA form, the CDR3 reads TGTGCCAGCAGCGTAGAGGGACTAGTCGCAGAGCAGTTCTTC. It translates to CASSVEGLVAEQFF.

The chain has TRBV2 and TRBJ2-3, with TRBD2 matching 7 bases. This CDR3 has 15 amino acids. Germline V lookup: CDR1 SNHLY, CDR2 FYNNEI. With 10 bases clipped from V and 6 bases from J, the junction kept 16 bases outside the gene matches. CDR3 DNA: TGTGCCACGCCTCGGGGGAGGGGAGAATGGGATACGCAGTATTTT. The encoded protein is CATPRGRGEWDTQYF.